The 16 T cell receptor beta chains listed next were all sequenced from one sample in a study of glioma-infiltrating T cells. TCR alpha and beta CDR3 regions were amplified from RNA using iRepertoire nested multiplex PCR. TCRdb ran MiXCR on the multiplex PCR reads and lists one entry per CDR3 protein. The repertoire consists of more than 95,000 distinct CDR3 sequences, with less than 30% occurring once and the leading ten covering roughly 45%. Sequencing was done on a sample of glioma tissue, nonneoplastic brain tissue, or PBMCs (not recorded which). Receptors were obtained from a human donor with low-grade glioma or glioblastoma, undergoing nonglioma brain surgery, or in good health (not recorded which).

The chain combines TRBV10-2 with TRBJ1-2; D perhaps matches TRBD1 (6 bases). Trimming took 4 bases from V and 8 from J, leaving 17 bases between them. Per germline, CDR1 WSHSY and CDR2 SAAADI. This CDR3 spans 14 amino acids. The DNA for the CDR3 is TGCGCCAGCAGTGGGCCGGGGGCTGAAAAAGGCTACACCTTC. Residues: CASSGPGAEKGYTF.

This clonotype was seen at least ten times. V usage is TRBV27 and J usage is TRBJ2-3; D not resolved. The CDR3 has 14 residues. V dropped 0 bases and J dropped 2 bases, with 6 bases sitting between them. Germline loops: CDR1 MNHEY, CDR2 SMNVEV (reference sequence). The CDR3: CASSLSLPTDTQYF. CDR3 DNA sequence: TGTGCCAGCAGTTTATCTTTGCCCACAGATACGCAGTATTTT.

This clonotype appeared many times. The genes are TRBV20-1 and TRBJ1-2; D is possibly TRBD1 (5 bases). The ends were cut back, 1 base at V and 7 bases at J, with 28 bases in the middle. Germline-derived CDR1 and CDR2 are DFQATT and SNEGSKA (reference sequence). The CDR3 is 18 amino acids. The CDR3 bases are TGCAGTGCTAGAGTCTCAATGATTAGGAGTCTTCGGGGGACTGGCTACACCTTC. Translation: CSARVSMIRSLRGTGYTF.

This clonotype was recorded at least ten times. The V and J genes are TRBV6-1 and TRBJ1-6; 7 nucleotides align to TRBD1. Trimming removed 7 bases from V and 8 bases from J; junction bases left unmatched: 5. Germline loops: CDR1 MNHNS, CDR2 SASEGT. The CDR3 totals 13 residues. Here the CDR3 reads CASKGAGYSPLHF. CDR3 DNA: TGTGCCAGCAAGGGGGCAGGTTATTCACCCCTCCACTTT.

This clonotype was picked up many times. The chain has TRBV20-1 and TRBJ2-1, with 7 bases identical to TRBD2. The length of the CDR3 is 14 residues. Germline CDR1 DFQATT, CDR2 SNEGSKA (reference sequence). With V trimmed by 5 bases and J by 6 bases, 10 bases remained unmatched. The CDR3 reads CSAGTTRGPNEQFF. The CDR3 nucleotides are TGCAGTGCTGGGACTACCCGTGGGCCCAATGAGCAGTTCTTC.

To note about this clonotype: Since a much larger clone is just one base distant, this may be a read error. The V call is TRBV14, the J call TRBJ1-1, with D tentatively TRBD1 (6 bases). The ends were cut back, 7 bases at V and 0 bases at J, with 12 bases in the middle. The CDR3 covers 14 residues. Germline V gene sequence: CDR1 SGHDN, CDR2 FVKESK. In nucleotides, the CDR3 is TGTGCCAGCAACCGGGACAACGTGAACACTGAAGCTTTCTTT. It is translated as CASNRDNVNTEAFF.

Worth noting for this clonotype: A much larger clone differs by one base, so this may be a read error. The chain recombines TRBV20-1 with TRBJ2-7; D remains ambiguous. The length of the CDR3 is 11 residues. Germline V lookup: CDR1 DFQATT, CDR2 SNEGSKA (reference sequence). V was trimmed by 6 bases and J by 7 bases, leaving 13 bases between them. CDR3 nucleotide sequence: TGCAGTGCAACCACCCCTGTAGAGCAGTACTTC. Protein product: CSATTPVEQYF.

This clonotype came up many times. V gene TRBV7-9 combines with J gene TRBJ1-6, with D possibly TRBD1 on 5 matching bases. CDR3 size: 15 residues. V dropped 5 bases and J dropped 7 bases, with 15 bases sitting between them. Germline CDR1 SEHNR, CDR2 FQNEAQ (reference sequence). The CDR3 here is CASSPDGGGNSPLHF. The CDR3 DNA is TGTGCCAGCAGCCCAGACGGGGGAGGAAATTCACCCCTCCACTTT. The whole variable domain, remainder taken from reference TRBV7-9 and TRBJ1-6, is DTGVSQNPRHKITKRGQNVTFRCDPISEHNRLYWYRQTLGQGPEFLTYFQNEAQLEKSRLLSDRFSAERPKGSFSTLEIQRTEQGDSAMYLCASSPDGGGNSPLHFGNGTRLTVT.

Concerning this clonotype: This may be a read error: a much more frequent sequence differs by one nucleotide. V is TRBV24-1 and J is TRBJ2-5; D remains unclear. Looked up from germline, CDR1 is KGHDR and CDR2 is SFDVKD. There are 13 residues in the CDR3. CDR3 region: CATSDSIQETQHF. The DNA of the CDR3 is TGTGCCACCAGTGATTCGATTCAAGAGACCCAGCACTTC.

The rearrangement joins TRBV19 to TRBJ1-2; the D is unclear. Germline V gives CDR1 LNHDA, CDR2 SQIVND (reference sequence). Trimming took 3 bases from V and 4 from J, leaving 15 bases between them. The CDR3 contains 15 residues. In DNA form, the CDR3 reads TGTGCCAGTAGTATTTCGCGGGCGCGAAGCTATGGCTACACCTTC. This sequence encodes CASSISRARSYGYTF.

The chain uses TRBV4-3 and TRBJ2-1; D is uncertain. The CDR3 sequence is 18 residues long. CDR1 is LGHNA and CDR2 is YSLEER in the germline V gene. The V end lost 0 bases, the J end lost 3 bases, and 18 bases lay between the germline ends. The CDR3: CASSQDKGLGSHYNEQFF. The CDR3 nucleotides read TGCGCCAGCAGCCAAGATAAGGGTCTAGGTTCCCACTACAATGAGCAGTTCTTC.

As to this clonotype: A much larger clone sits a single nucleotide away, making a read error possible. J is TRBJ1-3 and V is TRBV10-3; D not certain. In germline, CDR1 is ENHRY, CDR2 SYGVKD. This CDR3 contains 15 residues. The CDR3, as DNA: TGTGCCATCAATGAGTTAGAGGCCTCTGGAAACACCATATATTTT. It codes for CAINELEASGNTIYF.

The V and J genes are TRBV9 and TRBJ2-1; perhaps TRBD1 as D (6 bases). CDR1 and CDR2 (germline): SGDLS, YYNGEE. The CDR3 consists of 15 residues. V was trimmed by 3 bases and J by 1 base, leaving 11 bases between them. The CDR3: CASSGPQGSYNEQFF. CDR3 DNA: TGTGCCAGCAGCGGCCCACAGGGATCCTACAATGAGCAGTTCTTC.

This clonotype has at least ten counts. This chain joins TRBV6-1 and TRBJ2-7; D unclear. This CDR3 contains 14 residues. Trimming took off 1 base at V and 4 bases at J, with 11 bases between the two ends. Germline CDR1 reads MNHNS; CDR2 reads SASEGT. The CDR3 loop is CASSEVVLEYEQYF. CDR3 coding DNA: TGTGCCAGCAGTGAAGTGGTTTTGGAGTACGAGCAGTACTTC.

This clonotype came up many times. The chain links TRBV6-1 to TRBJ1-2; TRBD1 matches 7 bases. CDR1 and CDR2 (germline): MNHNS, SASEGT. The CDR3 runs to 12 residues. The junction had 6 bases not matched to a gene; V was cut back by 7 bases and J by 7 bases. The CDR3 nucleotides are TGTGCCAGCACCAGGGGGGAGTCTGGCTACACCTTC. Residues: CASTRGESGYTF.

This clonotype was seen ten or more times. J is TRBJ1-6 and V is TRBV6-6; no definite D call. The CDR3 is 16 amino acids. Germline CDR1 MNHNY, CDR2 SVGAGI (reference sequence). V lost 0 bases, J lost 7 bases, and 13 bases lay in between. CDR3 nucleotide sequence: TGTGCCAGCAGTTACTCGCCTACTCCTGGGAATTCACCCCTCCACTTT. Its translation: CASSYSPTPGNSPLHF.